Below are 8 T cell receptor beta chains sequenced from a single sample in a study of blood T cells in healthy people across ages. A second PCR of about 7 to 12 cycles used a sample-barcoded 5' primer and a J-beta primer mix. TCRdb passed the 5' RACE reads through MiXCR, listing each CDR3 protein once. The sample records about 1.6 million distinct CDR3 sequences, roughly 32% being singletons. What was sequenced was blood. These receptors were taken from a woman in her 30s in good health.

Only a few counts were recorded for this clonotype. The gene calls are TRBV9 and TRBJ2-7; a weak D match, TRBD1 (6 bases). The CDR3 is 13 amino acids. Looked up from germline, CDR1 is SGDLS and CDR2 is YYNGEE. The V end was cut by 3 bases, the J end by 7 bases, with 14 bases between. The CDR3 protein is CASSATLGGEQYF. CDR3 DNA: TGTGCCAGCAGCGCAACCCTAGGGGGAGAGCAGTACTTC. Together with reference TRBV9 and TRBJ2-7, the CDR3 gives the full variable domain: DSGVTQTPKHLITATGQRVTLRCSPRSGDLSVYWYQQSLDQGLQFLIQYYNGEERAKGNILERFSAQQFPDLHSELNLSSLELGDSALYFCASSATLGGEQYFGPGTRLTVT.

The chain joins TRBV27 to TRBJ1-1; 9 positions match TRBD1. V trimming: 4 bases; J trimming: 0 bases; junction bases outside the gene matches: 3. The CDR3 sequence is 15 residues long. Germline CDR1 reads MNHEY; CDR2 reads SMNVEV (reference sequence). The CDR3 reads CASSSGQGLNTEAFF. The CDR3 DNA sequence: TGTGCCAGCAGTTCTGGACAGGGGCTGAACACTGAAGCTTTCTTT.

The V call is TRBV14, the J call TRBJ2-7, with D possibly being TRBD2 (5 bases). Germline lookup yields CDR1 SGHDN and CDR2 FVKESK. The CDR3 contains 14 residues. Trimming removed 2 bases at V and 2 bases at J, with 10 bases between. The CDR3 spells CASSQIGLTYEQYF. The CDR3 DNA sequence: TGTGCCAGCAGCCAAATCGGACTCACCTACGAGCAGTACTTC.

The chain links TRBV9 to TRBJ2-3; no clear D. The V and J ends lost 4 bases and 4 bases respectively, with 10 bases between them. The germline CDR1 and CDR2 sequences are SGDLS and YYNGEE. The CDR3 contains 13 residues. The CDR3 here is CASSIGLADTQYF. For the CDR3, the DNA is TGTGCCAGCAGCATCGGGTTGGCAGATACGCAGTATTTT.

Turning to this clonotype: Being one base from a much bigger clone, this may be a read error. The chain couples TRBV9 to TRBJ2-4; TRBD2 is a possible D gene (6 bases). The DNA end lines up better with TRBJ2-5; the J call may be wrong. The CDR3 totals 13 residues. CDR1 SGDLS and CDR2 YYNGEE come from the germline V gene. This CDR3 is CAGSVGGVETQYF. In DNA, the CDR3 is TGTGCCGGCAGCGTAGGAGGGGTGGAGACCCAGTACTTC.

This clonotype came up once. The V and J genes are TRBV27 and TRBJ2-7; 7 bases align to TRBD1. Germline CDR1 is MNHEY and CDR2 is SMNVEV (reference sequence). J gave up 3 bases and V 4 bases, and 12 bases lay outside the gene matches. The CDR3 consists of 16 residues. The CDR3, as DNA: TGTGCCAGCAGTTCAAGAACAGGGGAAAATTTCTACGAGCAGTACTTC. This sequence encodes CASSSRTGENFYEQYF.

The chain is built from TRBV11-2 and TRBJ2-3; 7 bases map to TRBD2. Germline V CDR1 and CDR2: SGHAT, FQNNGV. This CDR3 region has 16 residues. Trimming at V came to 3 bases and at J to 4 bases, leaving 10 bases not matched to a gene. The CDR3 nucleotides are TGTGCCAGCAGCTTTGGAGGCGGGAGAGGATCAGATACGCAGTATTTT. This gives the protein CASSFGGGRGSDTQYF.

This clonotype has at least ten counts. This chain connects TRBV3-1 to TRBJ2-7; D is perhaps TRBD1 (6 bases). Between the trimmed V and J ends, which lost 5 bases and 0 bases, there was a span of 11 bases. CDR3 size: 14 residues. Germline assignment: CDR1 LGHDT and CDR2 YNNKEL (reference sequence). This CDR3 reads CASSFGQISYEQYF. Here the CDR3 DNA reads TGTGCCAGCAGCTTCGGACAGATCTCCTACGAGCAGTACTTC.